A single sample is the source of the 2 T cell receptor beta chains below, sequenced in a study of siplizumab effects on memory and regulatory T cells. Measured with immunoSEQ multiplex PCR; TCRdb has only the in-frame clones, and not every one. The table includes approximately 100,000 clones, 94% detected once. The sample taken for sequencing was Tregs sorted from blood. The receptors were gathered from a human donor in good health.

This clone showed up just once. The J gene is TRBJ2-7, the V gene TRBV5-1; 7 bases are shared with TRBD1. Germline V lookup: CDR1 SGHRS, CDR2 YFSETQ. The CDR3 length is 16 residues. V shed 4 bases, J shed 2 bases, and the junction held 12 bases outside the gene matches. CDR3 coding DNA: TGCGCCAGCAGCCCAACACCCGGGACAGCAACCTACGAGCAGTACTTC. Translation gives CASSPTPGTATYEQYF.

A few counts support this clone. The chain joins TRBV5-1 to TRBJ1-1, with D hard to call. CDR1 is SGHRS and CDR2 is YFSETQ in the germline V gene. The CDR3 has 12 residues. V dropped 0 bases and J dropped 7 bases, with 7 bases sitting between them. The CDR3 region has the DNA TGCGCCAGCAGCTTGGGTCAGCATGAAGCTTTCTTT. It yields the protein CASSLGQHEAFF.